This T cell receptor (beta chain) was found in a study of blood T cells in healthy people across ages. Germline CDR1 is MNHNY and CDR2 is SVGAGI (reference sequence). V lost 2 bases to trimming and J lost 8 bases, with 9 bases between them. This CDR3 spans 13 amino acids. Then a second PCR, running roughly 6 to 12 cycles, was carried out with a sample-barcoded 5' primer and a J-beta primer mix. TCRdb ran MiXCR on the 5' RACE reads and lists one entry per CDR3 protein. The sample carries under 700,000 distinct CDR3 sequences, around 24% recorded once. There are a few counts of this clonotype. The same sample was also studied in work on T cells of mothers and their children. Turning to that study: In this cohort, donors were three healthy Caucasian mothers plus their six children. With unrelated pairs as the comparison, related mother-child pairs had a slightly higher overlap that was not significant. Persisting microchimeric T cell clones went undetected.

The sample consisted of blood. The J gene is TRBJ1-4, the V gene TRBV6-6; D unclear. This TCR was sampled from a boy aged 5 to 17 in good health. CDR3 protein: CASSYGVGEKLFF. Here the CDR3 DNA reads TGTGCCAGCAGTTACGGGGTAGGGGAAAAACTGTTTTTT.